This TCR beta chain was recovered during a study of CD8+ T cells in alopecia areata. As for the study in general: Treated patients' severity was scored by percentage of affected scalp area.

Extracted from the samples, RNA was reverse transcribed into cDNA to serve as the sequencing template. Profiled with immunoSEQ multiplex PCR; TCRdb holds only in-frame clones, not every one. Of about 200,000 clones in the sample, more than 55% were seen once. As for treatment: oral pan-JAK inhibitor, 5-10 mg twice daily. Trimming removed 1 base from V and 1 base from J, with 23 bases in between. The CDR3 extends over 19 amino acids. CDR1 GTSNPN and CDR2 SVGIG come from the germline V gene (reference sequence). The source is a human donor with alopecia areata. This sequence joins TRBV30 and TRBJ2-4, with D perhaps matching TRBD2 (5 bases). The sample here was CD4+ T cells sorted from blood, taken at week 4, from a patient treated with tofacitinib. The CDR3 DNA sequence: TGTGCCTGGAGTGATCCGGGTCTCCGACTACGACCCGCCAAAAACATTCAGTACTTC. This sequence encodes CAWSDPGLRLRPAKNIQYF.